A single T cell receptor (beta chain) is shown here with its context. The antigen is not known. The V gene lost 3 bases and the J gene lost 4 bases, with 18 bases spanning the gap. This CDR3 is 16 amino acids long. The germline gives CDR1 SEHNR, CDR2 FQNEAQ (reference sequence). The data stem from a study of T-cell reconstitution after alpha-beta-depleted transplantation in children. Regarding the study as a whole: At around two months after transplant, the alpha-beta T cells were reportedly derived from several hundred expanded clones that came from non-depleted graft cells.

A library of TCRbeta sequences, prepared with unique molecular identifiers, was generated. TCRdb processed the PCR reads anew with MiXCR; each CDR3 protein has one entry. Among approximately 500,000 distinct CDR3 sequences listed, 10% were seen once. The V gene is TRBV7-9, the J gene TRBJ2-5, with a possible D match to TRBD2 (6 bases). The origin of this receptor is a child aged 2 to 15 with inherited bone marrow failure, due to receive a stem cell transplant. The source material was PBMCs, sampled before TCRalphabeta/CD19-depleted stem cell transplant. The CDR3 region has the DNA TGTGCCAGCAGCTTTCGTGCCCGGGTGGGAGGAGAGACCCAGTACTTC. It is translated as CASSFRARVGGETQYF.